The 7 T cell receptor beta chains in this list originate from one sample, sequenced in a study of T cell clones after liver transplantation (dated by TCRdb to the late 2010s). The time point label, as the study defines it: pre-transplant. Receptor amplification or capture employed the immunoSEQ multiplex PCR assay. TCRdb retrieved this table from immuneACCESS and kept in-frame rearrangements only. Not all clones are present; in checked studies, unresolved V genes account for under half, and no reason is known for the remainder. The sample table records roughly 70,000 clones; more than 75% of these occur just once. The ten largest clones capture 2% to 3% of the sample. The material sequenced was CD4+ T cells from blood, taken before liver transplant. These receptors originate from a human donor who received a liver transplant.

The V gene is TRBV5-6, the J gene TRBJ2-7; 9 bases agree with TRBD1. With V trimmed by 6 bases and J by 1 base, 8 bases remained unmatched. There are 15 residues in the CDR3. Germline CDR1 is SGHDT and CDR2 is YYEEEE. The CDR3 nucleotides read TGTGCCAGCACCCGCGGAGGACAGGGGTCCTACGAGCAGTACTTC. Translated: CASTRGGQGSYEQYF. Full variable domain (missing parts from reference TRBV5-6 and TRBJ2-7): DAGVTQSPTHLIKTRGQQVTLRCSPKSGHDTVSWYQQALGQGPQFIFQYYEEEERQRGNFPDRFSGHQFPNYSSELNVNALLLGDSALYLCASTRGGQGSYEQYFGPGTRLTVT.

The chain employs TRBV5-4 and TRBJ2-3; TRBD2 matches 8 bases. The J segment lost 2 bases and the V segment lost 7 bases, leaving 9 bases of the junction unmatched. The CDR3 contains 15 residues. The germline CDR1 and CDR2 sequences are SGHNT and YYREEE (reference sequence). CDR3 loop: CASRPGGRATDTQYF. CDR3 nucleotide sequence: TGTGCCAGCCGACCGGGGGGGAGGGCCACAGATACGCAGTATTTT. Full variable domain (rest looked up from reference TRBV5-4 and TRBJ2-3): ETGVTQSPTHLIKTRGQQVTLRCSSQSGHNTVSWYQQALGQGPQFIFQYYREEENGRGNFPPRFSGLQFPNYSSELNVNALELDDSALYLCASRPGGRATDTQYFGPGTRLTVL.

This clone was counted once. In nucleotides, the CDR3 is TGTGCCAGCAGTTACTCAGGGACAGGGGGCAGCTATGGCTACACCTTC. Translating it yields CASSYSGTGGSYGYTF. This chain connects TRBV6-5 to TRBJ1-2; 12 nucleotides align to TRBD1. With 0 bases clipped from V and 4 bases from J, the junction kept 3 bases outside the gene matches. The V gene's germline CDR1 is MNHEY and CDR2 SVGAGI. This CDR3 comprises 16 residues.

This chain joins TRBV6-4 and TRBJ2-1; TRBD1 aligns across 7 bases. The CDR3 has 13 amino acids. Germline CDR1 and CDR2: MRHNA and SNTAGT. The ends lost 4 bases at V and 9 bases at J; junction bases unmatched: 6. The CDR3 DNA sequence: TGTGCCAGCAGTGCGGACAGACAGGGTGAGCAGTTCTTC. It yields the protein CASSADRQGEQFF.

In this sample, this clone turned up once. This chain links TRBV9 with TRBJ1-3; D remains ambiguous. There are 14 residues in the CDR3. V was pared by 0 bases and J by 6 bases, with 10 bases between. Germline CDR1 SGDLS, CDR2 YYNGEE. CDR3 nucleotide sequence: TGTGCCAGCAGCGTAGCTGAAGGCGTAAACACCATATATTTT. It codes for CASSVAEGVNTIYF.

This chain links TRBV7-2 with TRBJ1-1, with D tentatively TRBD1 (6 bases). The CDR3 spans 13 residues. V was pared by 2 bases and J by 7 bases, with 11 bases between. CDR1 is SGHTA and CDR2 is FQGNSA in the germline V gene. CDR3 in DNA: TGTGCCAGCAGCTTACAGGGGTTTAGTGAAGCTTTCTTT. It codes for CASSLQGFSEAFF. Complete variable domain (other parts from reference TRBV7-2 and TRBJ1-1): GAGVSQSPSNKVTEKGKDVELRCDPISGHTALYWYRQSLGQGLEFLIYFQGNSAPDKSGLPSDRFSAERTGGSVSTLTIQRTQQEDSAVYLCASSLQGFSEAFFGQGTRLTVV.

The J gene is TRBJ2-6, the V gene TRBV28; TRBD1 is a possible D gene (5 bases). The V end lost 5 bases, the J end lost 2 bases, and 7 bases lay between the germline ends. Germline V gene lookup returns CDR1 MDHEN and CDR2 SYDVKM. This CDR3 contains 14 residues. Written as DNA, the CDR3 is TGTGCCAGCAGTCTCAGGGCTGGGGCCAACGTCCTGACTTTC. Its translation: CASSLRAGANVLTF.